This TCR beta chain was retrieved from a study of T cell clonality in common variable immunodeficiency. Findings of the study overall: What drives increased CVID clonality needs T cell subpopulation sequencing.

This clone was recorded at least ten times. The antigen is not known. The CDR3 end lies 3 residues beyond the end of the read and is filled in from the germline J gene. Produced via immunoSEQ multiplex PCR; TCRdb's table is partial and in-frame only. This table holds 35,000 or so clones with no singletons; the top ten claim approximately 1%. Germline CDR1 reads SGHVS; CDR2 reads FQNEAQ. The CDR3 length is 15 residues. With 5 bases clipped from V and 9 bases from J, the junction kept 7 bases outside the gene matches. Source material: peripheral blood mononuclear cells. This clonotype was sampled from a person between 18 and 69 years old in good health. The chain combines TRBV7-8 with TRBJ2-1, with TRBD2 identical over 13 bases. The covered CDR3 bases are TGTGCCAGCAGCCCACTAGCGGGAGGGTTCGGTGAG. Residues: CASSPLAGGFGE. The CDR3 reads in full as CASSPLAGGFGEQFF.